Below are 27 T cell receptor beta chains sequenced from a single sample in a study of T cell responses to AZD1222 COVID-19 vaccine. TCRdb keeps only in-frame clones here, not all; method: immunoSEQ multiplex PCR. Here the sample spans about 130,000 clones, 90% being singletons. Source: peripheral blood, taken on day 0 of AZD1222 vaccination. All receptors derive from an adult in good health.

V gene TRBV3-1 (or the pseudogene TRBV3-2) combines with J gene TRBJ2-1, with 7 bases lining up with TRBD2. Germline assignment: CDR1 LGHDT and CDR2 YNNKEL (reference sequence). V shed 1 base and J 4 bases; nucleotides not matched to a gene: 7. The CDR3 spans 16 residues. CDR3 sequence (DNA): TGTGCCAGCAGCCAAGTGGGGGGGGACCTTTACAATGAGCAGTTCTTC. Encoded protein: CASSQVGGDLYNEQFF.

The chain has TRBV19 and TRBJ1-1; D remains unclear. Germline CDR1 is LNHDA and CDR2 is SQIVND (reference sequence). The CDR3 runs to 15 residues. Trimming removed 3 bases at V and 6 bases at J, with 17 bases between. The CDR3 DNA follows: TGTGCCAGTAGTATGGAACTGCGGCCAAGCGCTGAAGCTTTCTTT. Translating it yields CASSMELRPSAEAFF.

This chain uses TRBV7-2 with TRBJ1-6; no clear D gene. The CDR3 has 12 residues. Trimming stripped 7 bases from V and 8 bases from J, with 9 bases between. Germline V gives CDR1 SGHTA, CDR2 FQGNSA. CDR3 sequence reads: CASTGLYSPLHF. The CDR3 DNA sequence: TGTGCCAGCACCGGACTGTATTCACCCCTCCACTTT.

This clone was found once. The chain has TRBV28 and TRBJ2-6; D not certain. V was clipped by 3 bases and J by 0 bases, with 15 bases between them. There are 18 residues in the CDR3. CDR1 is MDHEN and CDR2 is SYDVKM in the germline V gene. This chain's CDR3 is CASSFRIGTFSGANVLTF. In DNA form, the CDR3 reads TGTGCCAGCAGTTTTAGAATAGGAACCTTCTCTGGGGCCAACGTCCTGACTTTC.

CDR3 DNA: TGTGCCAGCAGCCAGGGGACAATCACTGAAGCTTTCTTT. Translating gives CASSQGTITEAFF. This chain links TRBV7-3 with TRBJ1-1; D is possibly TRBD1 (6 bases). Trimming removed 5 bases from V and 4 bases from J, with 11 bases in between. The CDR3 has 13 residues. Germline values: CDR1 SGHTA, CDR2 FQGTGA.

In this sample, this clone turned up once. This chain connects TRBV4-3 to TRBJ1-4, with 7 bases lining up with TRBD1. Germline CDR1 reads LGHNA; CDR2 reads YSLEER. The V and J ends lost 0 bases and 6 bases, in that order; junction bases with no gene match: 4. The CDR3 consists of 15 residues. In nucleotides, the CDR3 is TGCGCCAGCAGCCAAGATGAGGGGGCTTATGAAAAACTGTTTTTT. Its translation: CASSQDEGAYEKLFF.

The CDR3 loop reads CASSQGEGVTYGYTF. For the CDR3, the DNA is TGTGCCAGCAGCCAAGGTGAGGGTGTGACCTATGGCTACACCTTC. This chain uses TRBV4-2 with TRBJ1-2; D gene unclear. Germline-derived CDR1 and CDR2 are LGHNA and YNFKEQ. V lost 1 base and J lost 4, with 13 bases in between. This CDR3 has 15 residues.

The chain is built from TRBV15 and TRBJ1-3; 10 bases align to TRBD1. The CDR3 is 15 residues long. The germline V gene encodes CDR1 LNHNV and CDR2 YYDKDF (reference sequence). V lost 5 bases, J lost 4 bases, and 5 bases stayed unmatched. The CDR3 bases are TGTGCCACCAGCGGCGGGACAGGGGCCGGAAACACCATATATTTT. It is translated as CATSGGTGAGNTIYF.

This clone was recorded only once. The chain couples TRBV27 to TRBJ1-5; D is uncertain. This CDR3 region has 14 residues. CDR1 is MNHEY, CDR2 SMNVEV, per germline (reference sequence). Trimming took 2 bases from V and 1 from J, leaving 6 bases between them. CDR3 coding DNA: TGTGCCAGCAGTTTAAAGTCCAGCAATCAGCCCCAGCATTTT. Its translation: CASSLKSSNQPQHF.

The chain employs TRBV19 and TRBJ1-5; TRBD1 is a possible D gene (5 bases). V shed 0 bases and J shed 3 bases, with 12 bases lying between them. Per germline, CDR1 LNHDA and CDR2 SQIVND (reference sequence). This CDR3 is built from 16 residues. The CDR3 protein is CASSIEGGAVNQPQHF. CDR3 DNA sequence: TGTGCCAGTAGTATAGAGGGAGGGGCTGTCAATCAGCCCCAGCATTTT.

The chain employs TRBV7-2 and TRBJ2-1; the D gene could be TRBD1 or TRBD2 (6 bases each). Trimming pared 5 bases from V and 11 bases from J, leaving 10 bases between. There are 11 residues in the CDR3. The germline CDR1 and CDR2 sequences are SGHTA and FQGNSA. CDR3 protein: CASSTGTQQFF. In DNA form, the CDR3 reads TGTGCCAGCAGCACAGGGACTCAGCAGTTCTTC.

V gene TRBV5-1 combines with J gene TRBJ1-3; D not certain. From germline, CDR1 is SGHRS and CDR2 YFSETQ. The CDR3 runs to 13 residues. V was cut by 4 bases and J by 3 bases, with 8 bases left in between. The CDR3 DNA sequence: TGCGCCAGCAGCGCCGGGTATGGAAACACCATATATTTT. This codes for CASSAGYGNTIYF.

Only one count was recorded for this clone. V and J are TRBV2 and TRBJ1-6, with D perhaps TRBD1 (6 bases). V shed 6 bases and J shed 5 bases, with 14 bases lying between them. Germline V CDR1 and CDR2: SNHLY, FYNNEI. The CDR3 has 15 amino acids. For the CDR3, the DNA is TGTGCCAGCAGAAACAGCAGGGGTAATAATTCACCCCTCCACTTT. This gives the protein CASRNSRGNNSPLHF. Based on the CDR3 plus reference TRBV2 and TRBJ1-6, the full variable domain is EPEVTQTPSHQVTQMGQEVILRCVPISNHLYFYWYRQILGQKVEFLVSFYNNEISEKSEIFDDQFSVERPDGSNFTLKIRSTKLEDSAMYFCASRNSRGNNSPLHFGNGTRLTVT.

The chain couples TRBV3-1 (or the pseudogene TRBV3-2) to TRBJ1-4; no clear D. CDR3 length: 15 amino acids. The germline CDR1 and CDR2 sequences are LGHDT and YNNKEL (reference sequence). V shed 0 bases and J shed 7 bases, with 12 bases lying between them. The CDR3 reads CASSQDPGFGEKLFF. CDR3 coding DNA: TGTGCCAGCAGCCAAGATCCGGGTTTTGGTGAAAAACTGTTTTTT.

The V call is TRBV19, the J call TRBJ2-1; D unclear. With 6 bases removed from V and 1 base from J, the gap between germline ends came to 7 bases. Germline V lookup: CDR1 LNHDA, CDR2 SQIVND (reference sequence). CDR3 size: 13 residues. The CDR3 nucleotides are TGTGCCAGTAGAAAGGGATCCTACAATGAGCAGTTCTTC. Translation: CASRKGSYNEQFF.

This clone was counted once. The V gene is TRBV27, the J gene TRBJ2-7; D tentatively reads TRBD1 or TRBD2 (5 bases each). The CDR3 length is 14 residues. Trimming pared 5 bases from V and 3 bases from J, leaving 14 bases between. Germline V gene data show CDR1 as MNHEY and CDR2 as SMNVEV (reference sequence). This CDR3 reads CASSPWDDSYEQYF. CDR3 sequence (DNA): TGTGCCAGCAGTCCCTGGGACGATAGCTACGAGCAGTACTTC.

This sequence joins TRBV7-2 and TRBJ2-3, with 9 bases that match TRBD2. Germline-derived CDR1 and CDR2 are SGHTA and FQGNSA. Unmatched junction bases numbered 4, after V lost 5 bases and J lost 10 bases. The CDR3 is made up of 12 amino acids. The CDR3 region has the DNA TGTGCCAGCAGCGCCGGGACTAGCTCGCAGTATTTT. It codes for CASSAGTSSQYF.

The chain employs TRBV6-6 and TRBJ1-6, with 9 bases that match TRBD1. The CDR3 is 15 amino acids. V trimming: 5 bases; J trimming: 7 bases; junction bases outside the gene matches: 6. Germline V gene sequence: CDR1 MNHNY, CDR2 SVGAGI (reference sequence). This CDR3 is CASSTQGASNSPLHF. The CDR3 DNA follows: TGTGCCAGCAGTACACAGGGGGCATCGAATTCACCCCTCCACTTT.

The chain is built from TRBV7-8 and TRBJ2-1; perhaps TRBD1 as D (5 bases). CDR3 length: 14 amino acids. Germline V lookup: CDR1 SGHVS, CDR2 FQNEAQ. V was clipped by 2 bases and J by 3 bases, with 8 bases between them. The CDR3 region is CASSLFDSYNEQFF. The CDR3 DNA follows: TGTGCCAGCAGCTTATTCGACAGCTACAATGAGCAGTTCTTC.

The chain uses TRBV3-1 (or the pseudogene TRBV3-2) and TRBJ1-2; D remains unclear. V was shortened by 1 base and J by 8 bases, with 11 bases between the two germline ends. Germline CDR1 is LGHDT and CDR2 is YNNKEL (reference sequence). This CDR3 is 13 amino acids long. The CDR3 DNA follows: TGTGCCAGCAGCCAAGCAAACAGCGGCGGCTACACCTTC. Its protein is CASSQANSGGYTF.

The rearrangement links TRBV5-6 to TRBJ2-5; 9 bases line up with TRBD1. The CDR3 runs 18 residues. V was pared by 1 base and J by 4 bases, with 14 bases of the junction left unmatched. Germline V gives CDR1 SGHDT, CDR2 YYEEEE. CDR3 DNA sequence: TGTGCCAGCAGCTTGACGGGGTCCCGACAGGGGGGGTTAGAGACCCAGTACTTC. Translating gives CASSLTGSRQGGLETQYF.

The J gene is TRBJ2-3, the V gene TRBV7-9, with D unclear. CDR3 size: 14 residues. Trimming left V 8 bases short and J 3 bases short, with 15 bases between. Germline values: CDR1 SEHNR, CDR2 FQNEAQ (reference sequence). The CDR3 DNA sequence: TGTGCCAGCGCCGGTGGCATGTATACAGATACGCAGTATTTT. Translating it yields CASAGGMYTDTQYF.

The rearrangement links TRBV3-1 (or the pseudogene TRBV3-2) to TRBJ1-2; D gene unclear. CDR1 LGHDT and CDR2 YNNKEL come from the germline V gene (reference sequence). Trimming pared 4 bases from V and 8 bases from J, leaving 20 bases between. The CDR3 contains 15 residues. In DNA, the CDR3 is TGTGCCAGCAGCCGCCCCAGCGAGGGTATGAGAGGCTACACCTTC. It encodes CASSRPSEGMRGYTF.

Here the CDR3 reads CASSYSAGTTEAFF. The CDR3 DNA reads as TGTGCCAGCAGTTACTCGGCCGGGACCACTGAAGCTTTCTTT. V usage is TRBV6-7 and J usage is TRBJ1-1; possible D gene TRBD1, 5 bases. TRBV6-7 has ORF status, its function being uncertain. The CDR3 extends over 14 amino acids. Trimming stripped 0 bases from V and 4 bases from J, with 9 bases between.

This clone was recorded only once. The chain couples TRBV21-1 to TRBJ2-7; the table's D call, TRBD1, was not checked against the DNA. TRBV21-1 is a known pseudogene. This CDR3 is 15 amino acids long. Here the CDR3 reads CASSKVNRGNYEQYF. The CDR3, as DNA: TGTGCCAGCAGCAAAGTTAACAGGGGAAACTACGAGCAGTACTTC.

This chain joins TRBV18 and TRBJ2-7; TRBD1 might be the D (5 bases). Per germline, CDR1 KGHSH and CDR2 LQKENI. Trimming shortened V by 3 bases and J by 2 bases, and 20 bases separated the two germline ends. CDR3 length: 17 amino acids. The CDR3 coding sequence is TGTGCCAGCTCACCCCTTCCCCAGGGAACAAGCCCCTACGAGCAGTACTTC. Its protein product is CASSPLPQGTSPYEQYF.

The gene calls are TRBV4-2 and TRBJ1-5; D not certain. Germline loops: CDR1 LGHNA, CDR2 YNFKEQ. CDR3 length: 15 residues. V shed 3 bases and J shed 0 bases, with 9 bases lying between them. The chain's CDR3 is CASSHEADSNQPQHF. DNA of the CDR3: TGTGCCAGCAGCCACGAGGCAGATAGCAATCAGCCCCAGCATTTT.